Each of the 31 T cell receptor beta chains below was sequenced from the same sample in a study of a mutant IDH1 vaccine in newly diagnosed glioma. Indicated time point: week 11, during vaccination. Each dose delivered 300 ug of mutant IDH1 20-mer peptide subcutaneously with imiquimod. Their cognate antigens are unknown. Clones were read by immunoSEQ multiplex PCR, and TCRdb kept only the in-frame ones, dropping some. The repertoire includes some 23,000 clones, roughly 80% of them detected once, and approximately 9.5% sits in the top ten. Here the sequenced sample was PBMCs, taken from a glioma patient whose treatment included an IDH1 peptide vaccine. These receptors all stem from a woman aged 18-35 years with glioma.

To note about this clone: Its ends do not fully match the called genes, so a read error is possible. The chain employs TRBV7-7 and TRBJ2-2; a possible D gene is TRBD2 (6 bases). Germline loops: CDR1 SSHAT, CDR2 FNYEAQ (reference sequence). The CDR3 has 17 amino acids. The chain's CDR3 is CASSSTDGTGGTGELFF. In DNA, the CDR3 is TGTGCTAGCAGCTCCACCGATGGTACCGGGGGCACCGGGGAGCTGTTTTTT.

This clone has only a few counts. The chain combines TRBV27 with TRBJ1-2, with 8 nucleotides matching TRBD1. Losses at the gene ends were 0 bases for V and 6 bases for J; bases not matched to a gene: 3. Germline V lookup: CDR1 MNHEY, CDR2 SMNVEV (reference sequence). CDR3 size: 14 residues. In DNA form, the CDR3 reads TGTGCCAGCAGTTTATCGGACAGGGCGGATGGCTACACCTTC. Translated: CASSLSDRADGYTF.

This rearrangement joins TRBV19 to TRBJ1-5, with D uncertain. CDR1 and CDR2 from the germline V gene are LNHDA and SQIVND (reference sequence). This CDR3 is 15 amino acids long. With 1 base removed from V and 4 bases from J, the gap between germline ends came to 11 bases. The CDR3 protein is CASSIGPVLNQPQHF. The CDR3 DNA reads as TGTGCCAGTAGTATAGGTCCCGTCCTTAATCAGCCCCAGCATTTT. Full variable domain (rest looked up from reference TRBV19 and TRBJ1-5): DGGITQSPKYLFRKEGQNVTLSCEQNLNHDAMYWYRQDPGQGLRLIYYSQIVNDFQKGDIAEGYSVSREKKESFPLTVTSAQKNPTAFYLCASSIGPVLNQPQHFGDGTRLSIL.

This clone was counted once. The rearrangement joins TRBV5-1 to TRBJ1-2, with 7 positions matching TRBD1. Germline V lookup: CDR1 SGHRS, CDR2 YFSETQ. V dropped 4 bases and J dropped 6; count of bases not matched to a gene: 6. The CDR3 sequence is 13 residues long. The DNA for the CDR3 is TGCGCCAGCAGCCAAATGACAGGGAATGGCTACACCTTC. Amino acids: CASSQMTGNGYTF.

This clone came up a few times. V and J are TRBV30 and TRBJ2-5; TRBD2 aligns across 12 bases. CDR1 is GTSNPN, CDR2 SVGIG, per germline (reference sequence). V lost 5 bases to trimming and J lost 4 bases; unmatched junction nucleotides: 5. The length of the CDR3 is 14 residues. CDR3 DNA: TGTGCCTGGTGTTTGGGACTAGCGGGAGAGACCCAGTACTTC. Protein sequence: CAWCLGLAGETQYF.

V gene TRBV20-1 combines with J gene TRBJ1-1; D ambiguous. The CDR3 consists of 11 residues. V gave up 6 bases and J gave up 5 bases, with 10 bases separating them. CDR1 is DFQATT, CDR2 SNEGSKA, per germline (reference sequence). The CDR3 reads CSASRPTEAFF. The CDR3, as DNA: TGCAGTGCCTCCAGACCGACTGAAGCTTTCTTT.

This sequence joins TRBV28 and TRBJ2-7; D possibly matches TRBD1 or TRBD2 (5 bases each). With 5 bases removed from V and 7 bases from J, the gap between germline ends came to 15 bases. The CDR3 is 13 amino acids. Germline loops: CDR1 MDHEN, CDR2 SYDVKM. This CDR3 reads CASSTLGTREQYF. DNA for the CDR3: TGTGCCAGCAGTACATTGGGGACGCGGGAGCAGTACTTC.

This clone appeared a few times. CDR3 bases: TGTGCCAGCAGTAGCCAGGTAGCGGGCAATCAGCCCCAGCATTTT. It is translated as CASSSQVAGNQPQHF. This chain joins TRBV6-5 and TRBJ1-5, with unresolved D. This CDR3 region has 15 residues. Per the germline V gene, CDR1 is MNHEY and CDR2 is SVGAGI. Trimming pared 5 bases from V and 2 bases from J, leaving 13 bases between.

The V and J genes are TRBV6-5 and TRBJ2-7; D unresolved. The germline gives CDR1 MNHEY, CDR2 SVGAGI. The CDR3 extends over 15 amino acids. V gave up 6 bases and J gave up 1 base, with 16 bases separating them. The CDR3 bases are TGTGCCAGCAGCCCGCGCTCCATAGGGTCCTACGAGCAGTACTTC. Translation gives CASSPRSIGSYEQYF.

J is TRBJ1-4 and V is TRBV20-1, with a tentative D call TRBD1 (6 bases). Trimming left V 7 bases short and J 4 bases short, with 7 bases between. Per germline, CDR1 DFQATT and CDR2 SNEGSKA (reference sequence). This CDR3 has 11 residues. CDR3 region: CSGRGNEKLFF. Here the CDR3 DNA reads TGCAGTGGCAGGGGTAATGAAAAACTGTTTTTT.

The genes are TRBV6-5 and TRBJ2-2; TRBD1 matches 7 bases. The CDR3 covers 15 residues. Looked up from germline, CDR1 is MNHEY and CDR2 is SVGAGI. V shed 6 bases, J shed 6 bases, and the junction held 10 bases outside the gene matches. The CDR3 here is CASRSGNRGSGELFF. In DNA form, the CDR3 reads TGTGCCAGCAGGTCGGGGAACAGGGGATCCGGGGAGCTGTTTTTT.

The gene calls are TRBV19 and TRBJ1-1, with D perhaps matching TRBD1 (5 bases). The CDR3 is made up of 13 amino acids. In germline, CDR1 is LNHDA, CDR2 SQIVND (reference sequence). V lost 5 bases, J lost 1 base, and 8 bases lay in between. CDR3 sequence reads: CASSSRGNTEAFF. CDR3 in DNA: TGTGCCAGTAGTTCGAGGGGGAACACTGAAGCTTTCTTT.

The V gene is TRBV2, the J gene TRBJ2-1, with 12 bases lining up with TRBD2. J gave up 7 bases and V 11 bases, and 9 bases lay outside the gene matches. Germline-derived CDR1 and CDR2 are SNHLY and FYNNEI. The CDR3 runs 14 residues. In DNA form, the CDR3 reads TGTGCCGGACGCGGGACTAGCGGGTTAAATGAGCAGTTCTTC. This gives the protein CAGRGTSGLNEQFF.

V gene TRBV5-1 combines with J gene TRBJ2-1; possibly TRBD2 for D (7 bases). The CDR3 loop spans 15 amino acids. Germline V gives CDR1 SGHRS, CDR2 YFSETQ. Between the trimmed V and J ends, which lost 7 bases and 6 bases, there was a span of 20 bases. CDR3 DNA: TGCGCCAGCCGGGGGGATAGCGTAGGGGGCAATGAGCAGTTCTTC. Translation: CASRGDSVGGNEQFF.

The chain has TRBV7-9 and TRBJ2-5; tentative D call: TRBD1 (6 bases). Germline loops: CDR1 SEHNR, CDR2 FQNEAQ (reference sequence). The CDR3 covers 13 residues. Deletions cut 7 bases from V and 1 base from J, with 10 bases between. The CDR3: CASKRDTQETQYF. Written as DNA, the CDR3 is TGTGCCAGCAAGAGGGACACCCAAGAGACCCAGTACTTC. Based on the CDR3 plus reference TRBV7-9 and TRBJ2-5, the full variable domain is DTGVSQNPRHKITKRGQNVTFRCDPISEHNRLYWYRQTLGQGPEFLTYFQNEAQLEKSRLLSDRFSAERPKGSFSTLEIQRTEQGDSAMYLCASKRDTQETQYFGPGTRLLVL.

V is TRBV4-3 and J is TRBJ1-3, with a possible D match to TRBD1 (5 bases). The germline V gene has CDR1 LGHNA and CDR2 YSLEER. The CDR3 extends over 17 amino acids. Trimming removed 3 bases from V and 2 bases from J, with 17 bases in between. The CDR3 loop reads CASSQKLGEFAGNTIYF. CDR3 nucleotide sequence: TGCGCCAGCAGCCAGAAGTTAGGGGAGTTCGCTGGAAACACCATATATTTT.

The chain has TRBV10-3 and TRBJ2-7; TRBD2 agrees at 11 bases. Per the germline V gene, CDR1 is ENHRY and CDR2 is SYGVKD. The CDR3 length is 18 residues. Trimming removed 0 bases from V and 0 bases from J; junction bases left unmatched: 7. CDR3 bases: TGTGCCATCAGTGAGTCCCCTAGCGGGGGGCTCTCCTCCTACGAGCAGTACTTC. Amino acid sequence: CAISESPSGGLSSYEQYF.

V is TRBV19 and J is TRBJ2-7, with D unclear. Germline V gene sequence: CDR1 LNHDA, CDR2 SQIVND (reference sequence). Trimming stripped 7 bases from V and 2 bases from J, with 12 bases between. The CDR3 sequence is 13 residues long. The CDR3 loop reads CASNNGYAYEQYF. The CDR3 region has the DNA TGTGCCAGTAATAACGGGTACGCCTACGAGCAGTACTTC.

V usage is TRBV6-1 and J usage is TRBJ2-5; 8 bases are shared with TRBD1. Looked up from germline, CDR1 is MNHNS and CDR2 is SASEGT. The CDR3 contains 14 residues. Losses at the gene ends were 4 bases for V and 4 bases for J; bases not matched to a gene: 5. CDR3 in DNA: TGTGCCAGCAGTGTCCAGGGGGCAGGAGAGACCCAGTACTTC. This codes for CASSVQGAGETQYF.

The chain uses TRBV9 and TRBJ2-3, with 7 nucleotides matching TRBD1. The CDR3 is 15 residues long. Germline assignment: CDR1 SGDLS and CDR2 YYNGEE. The V and J ends lost 0 bases and 3 bases, in that order; junction bases with no gene match: 4. The CDR3 nucleotides read TGTGCCAGCAGCGTAGATCAGGGGGAGACAGATACGCAGTATTTT. Its translation: CASSVDQGETDTQYF.

The J gene is TRBJ1-5, the V gene TRBV5-5, with D hard to call. Between the trimmed V and J ends, which lost 1 base and 5 bases, there was a span of 7 bases. This CDR3 contains 13 residues. Per the germline V gene, CDR1 is SGHKS and CDR2 is YYEKEE (reference sequence). The CDR3 region has the DNA TGTGCCAGCAGCTTGCTCTGGGATCAGCCCCAGCATTTT. Residues: CASSLLWDQPQHF.

This rearrangement joins TRBV19 to TRBJ2-6; 7 nucleotides align to TRBD2. The CDR3 has 18 residues. V gave up 11 bases and J gave up 2 bases; unmatched junction bases: 18. Germline CDR1 reads LNHDA; CDR2 reads SQIVND (reference sequence). CDR3 amino acids: CASTTLAKRGTGANVLTF. CDR3 DNA sequence: TGTGCCTCAACAACACTGGCTAAGCGGGGTACTGGGGCCAACGTCCTGACTTTC.

The chain joins TRBV4-1 to TRBJ2-1, with a possible D match to TRBD1 (7 bases). With 2 bases removed from V and 0 bases from J, the gap between germline ends came to 23 bases. Looked up from germline, CDR1 is MGHRA and CDR2 is YSYEKL. The CDR3 totals 20 residues. CDR3 protein: CASSQPSGARGDRSYNEQFF. The CDR3 coding sequence is TGCGCCAGCAGCCAACCGTCCGGGGCCAGGGGGGATCGCTCCTACAATGAGCAGTTCTTC.

CDR3 in DNA: TGCGCCAGCAGCTTGGAGAATTCACCCCTCCACTTT. This encodes CASSLENSPLHF. The chain carries TRBV5-1 and TRBJ1-6, with D uncertain. The CDR3 runs to 12 residues. Germline values: CDR1 SGHRS, CDR2 YFSETQ. V lost 0 bases to trimming and J lost 7 bases, with 2 bases between them.

This chain uses TRBV6-5 with TRBJ2-1; a weak D match, TRBD2 (5 bases). V was shortened by 0 bases and J by 16 bases, with 13 bases between the two germline ends. Per germline, CDR1 MNHEY and CDR2 SVGAGI. The CDR3 is 12 amino acids. The CDR3 nucleotides are TGTGCCAGCAGTTACTCCTCTAGCCCCCCCTTCTTC. This gives the protein CASSYSSSPPFF.

This rearrangement joins TRBV6-1 to TRBJ1-5, with D perhaps matching TRBD1 (6 bases). The CDR3 sequence is 15 residues long. Germline-derived CDR1 and CDR2 are MNHNS and SASEGT. Trimming cost V 7 bases and J 1 base, with 14 bases left between them. CDR3 residues: CASTVNTGSNQPQHF. The CDR3 DNA reads TGTGCCAGCACCGTGAATACAGGGAGCAATCAGCCCCAGCATTTT.

The J gene is TRBJ2-2, the V gene TRBV4-2, with 8 bases identical to TRBD1. The V segment lost 4 bases and the J segment 0 bases; nucleotides outside the gene matches: 4. The germline CDR1 and CDR2 sequences are LGHNA and YNFKEQ. This CDR3 comprises 16 residues. The CDR3 here is CASSPHRGANTGELFF. In DNA, the CDR3 is TGTGCCAGCAGCCCCCACAGGGGGGCGAACACCGGGGAGCTGTTTTTT.

The chain joins TRBV18 to TRBJ2-7, with D possibly TRBD1 on 5 matching bases. The CDR3 length is 17 residues. In germline, CDR1 is KGHSH, CDR2 LQKENI. Trimming pared 0 bases from V and 1 base from J, leaving 16 bases between. This CDR3 reads CASSPPAWGQNSYEQYF. Here the CDR3 DNA reads TGTGCCAGCTCACCACCGGCATGGGGCCAAAATTCCTACGAGCAGTACTTC.

This chain joins TRBV19 and TRBJ2-7, with D hard to call. V was clipped by 1 base and J by 0 bases, with 10 bases between them. This CDR3 spans 15 amino acids. CDR1 and CDR2 from the germline V gene are LNHDA and SQIVND (reference sequence). Here the CDR3 DNA reads TGTGCCAGTAGTATAGCCGCAGGCACCTCCTACGAGCAGTACTTC. Its translation: CASSIAAGTSYEQYF.

This chain joins TRBV30 and TRBJ1-1; D is possibly TRBD1 (5 bases). V was cut by 0 bases and J by 6 bases, with 14 bases left in between. Germline CDR1 is GTSNPN and CDR2 is SVGIG (reference sequence). CDR3 length: 14 amino acids. The CDR3 nucleotides read TGTGCCTGGAGTGTACGGCGGCGGGGGGCTGAAGCTTTCTTT. Amino acid sequence: CAWSVRRRGAEAFF.

The V gene is TRBV6-1, the J gene TRBJ2-3, with D unclear. Germline CDR1 reads MNHNS; CDR2 reads SASEGT. V lost 5 bases and J lost 1, with 10 bases in between. The CDR3 runs 14 residues. The CDR3 bases are TGTGCCAGCAGTCGGAAAATCGGCACAGATACGCAGTATTTT. Translation: CASSRKIGTDTQYF.